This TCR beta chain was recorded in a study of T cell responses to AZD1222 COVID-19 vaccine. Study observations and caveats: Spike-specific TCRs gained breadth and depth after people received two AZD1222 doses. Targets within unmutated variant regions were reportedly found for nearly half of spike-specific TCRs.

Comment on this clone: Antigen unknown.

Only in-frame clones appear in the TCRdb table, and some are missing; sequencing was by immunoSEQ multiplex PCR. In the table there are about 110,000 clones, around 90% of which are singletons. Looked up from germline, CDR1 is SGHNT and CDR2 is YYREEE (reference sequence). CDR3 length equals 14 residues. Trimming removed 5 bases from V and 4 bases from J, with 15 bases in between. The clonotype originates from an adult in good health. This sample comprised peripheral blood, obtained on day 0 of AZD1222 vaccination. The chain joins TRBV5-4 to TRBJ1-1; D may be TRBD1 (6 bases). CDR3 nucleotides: TGTGCCAGCAGTCCCGGACAGACGGGCACTGAAGCTTTCTTT. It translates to CASSPGQTGTEAFF.